This TCR beta chain derives from a study of early T cells in non-severe SARS-CoV-2 infection. This clonotype occurred many times. TCRdb re-derived calls from the 5' RACE reads in MiXCR, one entry per CDR3 protein. Of 40,000 to 55,000 distinct CDR3 sequences in the sample, 9% to 15% were seen once. This receptor was identified in an adult who was a healthcare worker with PCR-confirmed SARS-CoV-2 infection or an uninfected control (not recorded which). The sequencing sample was made of whole blood.

CDR3 DNA: TGTGCCAGCAGCGTAGGCCTGGACAGGGGGCGCGGCTACACCTTC. Protein: CASSVGLDRGRGYTF. The chain employs TRBV9 and TRBJ1-2; 11 positions agree with TRBD1. Unmatched junction bases numbered 6, after V lost 0 bases and J lost 8 bases. CDR3 length equals 15 residues. CDR1 and CDR2 from the germline V gene are SGDLS and YYNGEE. The complete variable domain, with remaining parts taken from reference TRBV9 and TRBJ1-2, reads DSGVTQTPKHLITATGQRVTLRCSPRSGDLSVYWYQQSLDQGLQFLIQYYNGEERAKGNILERFSAQQFPDLHSELNLSSLELGDSALYFCASSVGLDRGRGYTFGSGTRLTVV.